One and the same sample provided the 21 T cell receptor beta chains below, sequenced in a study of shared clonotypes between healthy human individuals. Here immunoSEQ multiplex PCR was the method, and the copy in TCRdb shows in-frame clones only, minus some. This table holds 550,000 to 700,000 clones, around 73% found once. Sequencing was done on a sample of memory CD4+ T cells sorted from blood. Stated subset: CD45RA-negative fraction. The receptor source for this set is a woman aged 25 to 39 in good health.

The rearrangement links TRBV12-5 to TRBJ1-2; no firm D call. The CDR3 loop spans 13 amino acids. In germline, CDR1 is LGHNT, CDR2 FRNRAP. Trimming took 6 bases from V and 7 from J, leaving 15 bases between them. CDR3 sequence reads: CASGTTGWAGYTF. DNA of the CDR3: TGTGCTAGTGGCACGACCGGTTGGGCTGGCTACACCTTC.

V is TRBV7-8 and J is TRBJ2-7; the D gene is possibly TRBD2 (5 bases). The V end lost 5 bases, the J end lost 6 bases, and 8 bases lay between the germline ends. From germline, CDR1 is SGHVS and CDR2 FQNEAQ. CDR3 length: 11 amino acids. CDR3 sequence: CASSPRAEQYF. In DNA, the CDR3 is TGTGCCAGCAGCCCGAGGGCCGAGCAGTACTTC.

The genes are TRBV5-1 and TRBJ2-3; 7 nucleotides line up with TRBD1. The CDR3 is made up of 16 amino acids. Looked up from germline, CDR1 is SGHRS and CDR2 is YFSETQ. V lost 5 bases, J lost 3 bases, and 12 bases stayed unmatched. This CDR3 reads CASRVGQPLWTDTQYF. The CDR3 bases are TGCGCCAGCAGGGTGGGACAGCCTCTGTGGACAGATACGCAGTATTTT. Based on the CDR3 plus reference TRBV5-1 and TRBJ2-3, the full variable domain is KAGVTQTPRYLIKTRGQQVTLSCSPISGHRSVSWYQQTPGQGLQFLFEYFSETQRNKGNFPGRFSGRQFSNSRSEMNVSTLELGDSALYLCASRVGQPLWTDTQYFGPGTRLTVL.

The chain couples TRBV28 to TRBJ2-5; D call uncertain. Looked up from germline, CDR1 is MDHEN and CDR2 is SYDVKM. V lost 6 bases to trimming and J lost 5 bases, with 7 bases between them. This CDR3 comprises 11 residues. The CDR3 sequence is CASRLTETQYF. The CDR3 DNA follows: TGTGCCAGCAGGCTCACGGAGACCCAGTACTTC. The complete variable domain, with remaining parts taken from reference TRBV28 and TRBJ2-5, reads DVKVTQSSRYLVKRTGEKVFLECVQDMDHENMFWYRQDPGLGLRLIYFSYDVKMKEKGDIPEGYSVSREKKERFSLILESASTNQTSMYLCASRLTETQYFGPGTRLLVL.

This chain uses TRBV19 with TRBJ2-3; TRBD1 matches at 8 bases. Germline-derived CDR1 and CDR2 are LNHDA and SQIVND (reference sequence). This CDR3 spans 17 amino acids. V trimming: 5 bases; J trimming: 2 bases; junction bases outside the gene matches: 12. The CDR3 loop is CASSAARDRRVTDTQYF. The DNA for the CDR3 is TGTGCCAGTAGTGCCGCCCGGGACAGGAGGGTCACAGATACGCAGTATTTT. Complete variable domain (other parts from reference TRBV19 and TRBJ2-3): DGGITQSPKYLFRKEGQNVTLSCEQNLNHDAMYWYRQDPGQGLRLIYYSQIVNDFQKGDIAEGYSVSREKKESFPLTVTSAQKNPTAFYLCASSAARDRRVTDTQYFGPGTRLTVL.

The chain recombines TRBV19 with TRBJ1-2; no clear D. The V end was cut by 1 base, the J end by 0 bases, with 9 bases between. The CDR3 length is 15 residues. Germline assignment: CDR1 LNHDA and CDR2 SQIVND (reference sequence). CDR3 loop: CASSIVGRANYGYTF. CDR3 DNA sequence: TGTGCCAGTAGTATAGTAGGCAGAGCTAACTATGGCTACACCTTC.

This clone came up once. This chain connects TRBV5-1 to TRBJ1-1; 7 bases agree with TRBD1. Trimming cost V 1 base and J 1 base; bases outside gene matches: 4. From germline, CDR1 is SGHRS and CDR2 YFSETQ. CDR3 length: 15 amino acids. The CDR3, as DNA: TGCGCCAGCAGCTTGACGGGACAGCCGAACACTGAAGCTTTCTTT. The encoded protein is CASSLTGQPNTEAFF.

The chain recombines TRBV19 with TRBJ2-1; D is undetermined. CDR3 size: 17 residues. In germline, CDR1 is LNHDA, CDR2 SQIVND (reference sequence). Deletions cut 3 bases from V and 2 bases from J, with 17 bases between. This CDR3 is CASSINGDDLAYNEQFF. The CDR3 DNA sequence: TGTGCCAGTAGTATTAATGGCGATGACCTCGCCTACAATGAGCAGTTCTTC.

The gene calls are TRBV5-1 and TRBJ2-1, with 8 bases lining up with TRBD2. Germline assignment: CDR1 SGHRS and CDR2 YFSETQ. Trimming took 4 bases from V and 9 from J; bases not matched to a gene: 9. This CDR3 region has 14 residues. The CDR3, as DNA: TGCGCCAGCAGCGCCGGGACTAGAGGTCGTGAGCAGTTCTTC. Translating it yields CASSAGTRGREQFF.

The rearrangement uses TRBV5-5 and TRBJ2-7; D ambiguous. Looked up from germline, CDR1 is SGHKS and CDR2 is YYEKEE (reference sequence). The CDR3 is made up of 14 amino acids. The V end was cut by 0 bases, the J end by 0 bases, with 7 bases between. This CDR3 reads CASSLEPASYEQYF. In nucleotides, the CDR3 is TGTGCCAGCAGCTTGGAGCCAGCCTCCTACGAGCAGTACTTC. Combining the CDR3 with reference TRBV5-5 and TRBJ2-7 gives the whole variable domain DAGVTQSPTHLIKTRGQQVTLRCSPISGHKSVSWYQQVLGQGPQFIFQYYEKEERGRGNFPDRFSARQFPNYSSELNVNALLLGDSALYLCASSLEPASYEQYFGPGTRLTVT.

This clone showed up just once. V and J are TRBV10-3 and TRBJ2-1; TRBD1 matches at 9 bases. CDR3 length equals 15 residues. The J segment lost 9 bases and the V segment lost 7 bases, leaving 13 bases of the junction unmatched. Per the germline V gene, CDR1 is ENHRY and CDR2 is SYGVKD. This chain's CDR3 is CAIKGGTGYLGEQFF. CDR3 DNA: TGTGCCATCAAAGGCGGGACAGGGTACTTAGGTGAGCAGTTCTTC.

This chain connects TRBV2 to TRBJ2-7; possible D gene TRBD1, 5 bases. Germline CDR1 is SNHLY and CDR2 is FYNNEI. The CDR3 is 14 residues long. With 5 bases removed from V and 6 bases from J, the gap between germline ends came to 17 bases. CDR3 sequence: CASSYMKGPAEQYF. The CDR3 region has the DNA TGTGCCAGCAGTTATATGAAGGGGCCAGCCGAGCAGTACTTC.

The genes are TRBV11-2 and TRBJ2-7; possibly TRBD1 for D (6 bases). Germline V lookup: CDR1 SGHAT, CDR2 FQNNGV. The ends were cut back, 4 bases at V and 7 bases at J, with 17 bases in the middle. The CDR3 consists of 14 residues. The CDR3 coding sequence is TGTGCCAGCAGCTGGGACACCATCGGAAGGGAGCAGTACTTC. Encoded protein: CASSWDTIGREQYF.

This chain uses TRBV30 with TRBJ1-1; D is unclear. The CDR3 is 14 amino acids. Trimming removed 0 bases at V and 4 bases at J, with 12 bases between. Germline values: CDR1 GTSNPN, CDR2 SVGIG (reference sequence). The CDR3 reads CAWSVSGMVTEAFF. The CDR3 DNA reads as TGTGCCTGGAGTGTATCTGGAATGGTCACTGAAGCTTTCTTT. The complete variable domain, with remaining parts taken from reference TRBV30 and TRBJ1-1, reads SQTIHQWPATLVQPVGSPLSLECTVEGTSNPNLYWYRQAAGRGLQLLFYSVGIGQISSEVPQNLSASRPQDRQFILSSKKLLLSDSGFYLCAWSVSGMVTEAFFGQGTRLTVV.

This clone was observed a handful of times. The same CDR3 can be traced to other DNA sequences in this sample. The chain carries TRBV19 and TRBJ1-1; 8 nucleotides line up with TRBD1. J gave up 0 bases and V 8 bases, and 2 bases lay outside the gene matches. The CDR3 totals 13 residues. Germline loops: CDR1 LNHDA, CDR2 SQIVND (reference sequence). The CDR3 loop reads CASGDRLNTEAFF. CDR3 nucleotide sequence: TGTGCCAGTGGGGACAGGCTGAACACTGAAGCTTTCTTT.

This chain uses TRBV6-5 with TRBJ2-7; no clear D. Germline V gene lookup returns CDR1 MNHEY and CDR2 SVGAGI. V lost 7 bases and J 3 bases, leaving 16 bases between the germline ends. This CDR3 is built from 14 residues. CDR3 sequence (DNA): TGTGCCAGCAAAAGGGCCTGGGTGGGCTACGAGCAGTACTTC. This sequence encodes CASKRAWVGYEQYF.

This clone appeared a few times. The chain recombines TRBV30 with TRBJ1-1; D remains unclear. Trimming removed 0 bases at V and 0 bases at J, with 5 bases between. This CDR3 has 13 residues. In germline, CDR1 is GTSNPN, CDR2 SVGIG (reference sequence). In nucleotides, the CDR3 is TGTGCCTGGAGTGTACAGATGAACACTGAAGCTTTCTTT. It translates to CAWSVQMNTEAFF.

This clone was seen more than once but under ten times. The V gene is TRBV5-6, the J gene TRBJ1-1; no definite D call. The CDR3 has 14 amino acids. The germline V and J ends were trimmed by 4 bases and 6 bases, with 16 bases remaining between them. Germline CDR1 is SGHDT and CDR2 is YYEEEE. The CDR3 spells CASSPHRGGAEAFF. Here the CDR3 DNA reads TGTGCCAGCAGCCCCCACCGGGGAGGAGCTGAAGCTTTCTTT.

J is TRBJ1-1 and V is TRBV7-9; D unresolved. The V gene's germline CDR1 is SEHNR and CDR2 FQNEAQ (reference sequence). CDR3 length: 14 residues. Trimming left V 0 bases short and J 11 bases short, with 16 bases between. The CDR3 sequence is CASSLARQPLRAFF. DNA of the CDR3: TGTGCCAGCAGCTTAGCGCGTCAGCCTCTCCGGGCTTTCTTT. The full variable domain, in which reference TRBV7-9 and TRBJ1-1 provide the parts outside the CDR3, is DTGVSQNPRHKITKRGQNVTFRCDPISEHNRLYWYRQTLGQGPEFLTYFQNEAQLEKSRLLSDRFSAERPKGSFSTLEIQRTEQGDSAMYLCASSLARQPLRAFFGQGTRLTVV.

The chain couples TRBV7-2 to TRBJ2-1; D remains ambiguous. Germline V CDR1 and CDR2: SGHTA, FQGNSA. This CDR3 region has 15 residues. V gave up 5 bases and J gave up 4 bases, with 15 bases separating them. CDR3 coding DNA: TGTGCCAGCAGCCGAACCTTACTAACTTACAATGAGCAGTTCTTC. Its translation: CASSRTLLTYNEQFF.

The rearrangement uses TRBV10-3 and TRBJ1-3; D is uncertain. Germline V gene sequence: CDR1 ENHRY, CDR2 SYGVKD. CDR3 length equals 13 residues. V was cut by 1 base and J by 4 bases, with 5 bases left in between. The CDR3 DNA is TGTGCCATCAGTGAGTTGGAAGGAAACACCATATATTTT. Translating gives CAISELEGNTIYF.